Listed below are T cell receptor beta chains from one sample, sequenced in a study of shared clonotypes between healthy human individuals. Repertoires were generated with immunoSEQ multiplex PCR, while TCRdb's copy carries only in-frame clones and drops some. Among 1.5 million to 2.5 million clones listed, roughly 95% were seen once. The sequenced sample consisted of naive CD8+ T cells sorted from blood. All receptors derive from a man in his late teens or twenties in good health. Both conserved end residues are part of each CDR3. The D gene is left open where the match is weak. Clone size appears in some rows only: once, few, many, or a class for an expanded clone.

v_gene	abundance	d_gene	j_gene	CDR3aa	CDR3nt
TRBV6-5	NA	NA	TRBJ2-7	CASSFLVGQIYEQYF	TGTGCCAGCAGTTTCCTCGTTGGACAGATCTACGAGCAGTACTTC
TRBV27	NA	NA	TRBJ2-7	CASSFAGTYEQYF	TGTGCCAGCAGTTTTGCGGGAACCTACGAGCAGTACTTC
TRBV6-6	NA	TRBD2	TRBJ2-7	CASSSSTSGSIEQYF	TGTGCCAGCAGTTCCTCGACTAGCGGGAGTATTGAGCAGTACTTC
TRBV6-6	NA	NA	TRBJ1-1	CASTGNTEAFF	TGTGCCAGCACGGGGAACACTGAAGCTTTCTTT
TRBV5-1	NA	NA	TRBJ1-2	CASSQGFANYGYTF	TGCGCCAGCAGCCAGGGTTTCGCTAACTATGGCTACACCTTC
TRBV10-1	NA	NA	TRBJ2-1	CASSDYQGSNEQFF	TGCGCCAGCAGTGATTATCAGGGAAGCAATGAGCAGTTCTTC
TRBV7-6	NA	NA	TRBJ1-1	CASSSGLRTEAFF	TGTGCCAGCAGCTCTGGTTTACGCACTGAAGCTTTCTTT
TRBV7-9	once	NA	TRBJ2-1	CASSLRVENLEQFF	TGTGCCAGCAGCTTAAGGGTAGAAAACTTGGAGCAGTTCTTC
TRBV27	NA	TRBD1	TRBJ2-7	CASSRARDSATYEQYF	TGTGCCAGCAGCCGCGCCCGGGACAGCGCTACCTACGAGCAGTACTTC
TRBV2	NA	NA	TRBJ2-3	CASSEALLYHGTDTQYF	TGTGCCAGCAGTGAAGCGCTTCTGTATCACGGCACAGATACGCAGTATTTT
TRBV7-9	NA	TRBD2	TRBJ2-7	CASSPLVAGHYEQYF	TGTGCCAGCAGCCCCCTGGTAGCGGGACACTACGAGCAGTACTTC
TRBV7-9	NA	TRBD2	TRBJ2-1	CASSSRLAGFNEQFF	TGTGCCAGCAGTTCCCGACTAGCGGGGTTCAATGAGCAGTTCTTC
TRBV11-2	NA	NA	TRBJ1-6	CASSLGILAGYSNSPLHF	TGTGCCAGCAGCTTAGGAATTCTGGCGGGTTACTCTAATTCACCCCTCCACTTT
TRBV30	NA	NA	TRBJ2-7	CAWSVDTYYEQYF	TGTGCCTGGAGTGTAGACACTTACTACGAGCAGTACTTC
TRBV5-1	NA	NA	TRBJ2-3	CASSQFLPTSGTDTQYF	TGCGCCAGCAGCCAATTTTTGCCCACTAGTGGCACAGATACGCAGTATTTT
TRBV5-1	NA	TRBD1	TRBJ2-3	CASSLEGQGPGKDTQYF	TGCGCCAGCAGCTTGGAGGGACAGGGACCTGGGAAAGATACGCAGTATTTT
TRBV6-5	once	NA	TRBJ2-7	CASTATDSYEQYF	TGTGCCAGCACGGCCACGGACTCCTACGAGCAGTACTTC
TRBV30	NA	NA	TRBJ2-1	CAWSVGFTGDEQFF	TGTGCCTGGAGTGTAGGCTTCACGGGGGATGAGCAGTTCTTC
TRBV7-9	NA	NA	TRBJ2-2	CASTLVNTGELFF	TGTGCCAGCACCCTTGTGAACACCGGGGAGCTGTTTTTT
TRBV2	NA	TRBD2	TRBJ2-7	CASSRLAGAAYEQYF	TGTGCCAGCAGTAGATTAGCGGGTGCAGCCTACGAGCAGTACTTC
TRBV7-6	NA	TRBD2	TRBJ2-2	CASSLEVAGWPAGAGGELFF	TGTGCCAGCAGCTTAGAGGTAGCGGGGTGGCCAGCGGGAGCTGGCGGGGAGCTGTTTTTT
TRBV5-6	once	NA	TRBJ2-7	CASSLAPGSSYEQYF	TGTGCCAGCAGCTTGGCCCCGGGATCCTCCTACGAGCAGTACTTC
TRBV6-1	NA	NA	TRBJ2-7	CASSDLVSGDYEQYF	TGTGCCAGCAGTGATTTGGTCTCGGGCGACTACGAGCAGTACTTC
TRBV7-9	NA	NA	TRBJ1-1	CASSLGEGTFEAFF	TGTGCCAGCAGCTTAGGAGAGGGGACCTTTGAAGCTTTCTTT
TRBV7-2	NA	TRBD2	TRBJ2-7	CASSLEISGGEQYF	TGTGCCAGCAGCTTAGAAATTAGCGGGGGCGAGCAGTACTTC
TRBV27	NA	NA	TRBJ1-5	CASSYAGYQPQHF	TGTGCCAGCAGTTATGCAGGGTATCAGCCCCAGCATTTT
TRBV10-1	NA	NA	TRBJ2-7	CASSEGRGDYEQYF	TGCGCCAGCAGTGAGGGCAGGGGAGACTACGAGCAGTACTTC
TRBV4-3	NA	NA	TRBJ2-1	CASSQDVGTDNEQFF	TGCGCCAGCAGCCAAGATGTCGGAACTGACAATGAGCAGTTCTTC
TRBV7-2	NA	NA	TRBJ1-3	CASRPRTGNTIYF	TGTGCCAGCCGTCCCCGAACTGGAAACACCATATATTTT
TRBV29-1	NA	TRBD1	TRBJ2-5	CSAGGGTGLETQYF	TGCAGCGCCGGGGGTGGGACAGGGCTTGAGACCCAGTACTTC
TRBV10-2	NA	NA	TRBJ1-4	CASRDRSTNEKLFF	TGCGCCAGCAGGGACCGATCAACTAATGAAAAACTGTTTTTT
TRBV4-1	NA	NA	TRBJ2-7	CASSQAAFLYEQYF	TGCGCCAGCAGCCAAGCCGCGTTCCTCTACGAGCAGTACTTC
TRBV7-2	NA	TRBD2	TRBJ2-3	CASSPGLAGSGDTQYF	TGTGCCAGCAGCCCTGGACTAGCGGGGTCGGGAGATACGCAGTATTTT